This T cell receptor (beta chain) originates from a study of tumor-infiltrating lymphocytes in oesophageal squamous cell carcinoma. Germline V CDR1 and CDR2: WSHSY, SAAADI. The CDR3 length is 12 residues. From the PCR reads, TCRdb called clonotypes with MiXCR, one entry per CDR3 protein. There are about 22,000 distinct CDR3 sequences in the sample; around a third occur only once, and roughly 19% lies in the top ten. The clonotype comes from a female donor with esophageal squamous cell carcinoma. V usage is TRBV10-2 and J usage is TRBJ2-5; D not certain. The tail of the sequence fits TRBJ2-7 better, so the J call may be wrong. Sequences were obtained from esophageal tumor tissue. CDR3 in DNA: TGCGCCAGCAGTTCTAATGGCTACGAGCAGTACTTC. It yields the protein CASSSNGYEQYF.